Each of the 9 T cell receptor beta chains below was sequenced from the same sample in a study of T cell responses to AZD1222 COVID-19 vaccine. This table comes from immunoSEQ multiplex PCR, and its TCRdb copy is limited to in-frame clones, with some not included. This table has approximately 150,000 clones, more than 85% appearing once. Source: peripheral blood, taken on day 0 of AZD1222 vaccination. Receptors were obtained from an adult in good health.

The chain uses TRBV4-1 and TRBJ1-3; no reliable D call. Germline loops: CDR1 MGHRA, CDR2 YSYEKL. Trimming took off 0 bases at V and 2 bases at J, with 8 bases between the two ends. The CDR3 loop spans 15 amino acids. The CDR3 loop is CASSQDPQTGNTIYF. The CDR3 nucleotides are TGCGCCAGCAGCCAAGATCCCCAGACTGGAAACACCATATATTTT.

The J gene is TRBJ2-2, the V gene TRBV30, with a tentative D call TRBD2 (5 bases). The CDR3 totals 16 residues. Germline V gives CDR1 GTSNPN, CDR2 SVGIG (reference sequence). V gave up 1 base and J gave up 2 bases, with 14 bases separating them. In nucleotides, the CDR3 is TGTGCCTGGAGTGATATTGGAGGAACTAACACCGGGGAGCTGTTTTTT. This sequence encodes CAWSDIGGTNTGELFF. The full variable domain, with the rest looked up from reference TRBV30 and TRBJ2-2, is SQTIHQWPATLVQPVGSPLSLECTVEGTSNPNLYWYRQAAGRGLQLLFYSVGIGQISSEVPQNLSASRPQDRQFILSSKKLLLSDSGFYLCAWSDIGGTNTGELFFGEGSRLTVL.

This clone was observed a few times. The DNA for the CDR3 is TGCAGCACCCAACCGGACAGTAACTATGGCTACACCTTC. Translating gives CSTQPDSNYGYTF. The chain combines TRBV29-1 with TRBJ1-2; TRBD1 might be the D (6 bases). The CDR3 length is 13 residues. V gave up 8 bases and J gave up 1 base, with 14 bases separating them. From germline, CDR1 is SQVTM and CDR2 ANQGSEA.

This chain connects TRBV6-5 to TRBJ2-7, with 12 bases identical to TRBD1. With 8 bases clipped from V and 5 bases from J, the junction kept 4 bases outside the gene matches. The CDR3 extends over 13 amino acids. The germline CDR1 and CDR2 sequences are MNHEY and SVGAGI. The CDR3: CASVGQGAHEQYF. The CDR3, as DNA: TGTGCCAGCGTGGGACAGGGGGCCCACGAGCAGTACTTC.

This clone is a singleton in its sample. J is TRBJ2-5 and V is TRBV4-1, with D maybe TRBD1 (6 bases). From germline, CDR1 is MGHRA and CDR2 YSYEKL. The CDR3 is 14 residues long. V was pared by 6 bases and J by 4 bases, with 15 bases between. This CDR3 is CASSLQGGRETQYF. In DNA, the CDR3 is TGCGCCAGCAGTTTACAGGGTGGGAGAGAGACCCAGTACTTC.

The chain uses TRBV5-1 and TRBJ1-1, with 12 bases identical to TRBD1. Germline trimming cut 0 bases from V and 2 bases from J; bases unmatched to any gene: 2. Germline CDR1 is SGHRS and CDR2 is YFSETQ. The CDR3 consists of 16 residues. The CDR3 nucleotides are TGCGCCAGCAGCTTGGATGGGACAGGGGGCAACACTGAAGCTTTCTTT. It translates to CASSLDGTGGNTEAFF. Full variable domain (missing parts from reference TRBV5-1 and TRBJ1-1): KAGVTQTPRYLIKTRGQQVTLSCSPISGHRSVSWYQQTPGQGLQFLFEYFSETQRNKGNFPGRFSGRQFSNSRSEMNVSTLELGDSALYLCASSLDGTGGNTEAFFGQGTRLTVV.

This chain links TRBV6-2 or TRBV6-3 with TRBJ1-2; D is uncertain. This CDR3 has 18 residues. Germline-derived CDR1 and CDR2 are MNHEY and SVGEGT. The V end lost 4 bases, the J end lost 0 bases, and 21 bases lay between the germline ends. CDR3 nucleotide sequence: TGTGCCAGCAGTTCTCTTCAGCCGGCCGGGAGAGCTAACTATGGCTACACCTTC. Its protein is CASSSLQPAGRANYGYTF.

CDR3 residues: CASTVWGGELFF. CDR3 nucleotide sequence: TGTGCCAGCACTGTTTGGGGCGGGGAGCTGTTTTTT. The chain recombines TRBV5-5 with TRBJ2-2; D is undetermined. Germline lookup yields CDR1 SGHKS and CDR2 YYEKEE (reference sequence). This CDR3 contains 12 residues. V was shortened by 6 bases and J by 7 bases, with 10 bases between the two germline ends.

V and J are TRBV7-9 and TRBJ2-2, with 9 bases identical to TRBD2. The J segment lost 6 bases and the V segment lost 2 bases, leaving 4 bases of the junction unmatched. Germline V gene lookup returns CDR1 SEHNR and CDR2 FQNEAQ (reference sequence). This CDR3 contains 15 residues. CDR3 protein: CASSLRTSAPGELFF. DNA of the CDR3: TGTGCCAGCAGCTTAAGGACTAGCGCTCCCGGGGAGCTGTTTTTT.